A selection of T cell receptor beta chains follows, all from one sample in a study of coeliac disease. Sequencing was performed with immunoSEQ multiplex PCR; in TCRdb, only in-frame clones are kept and a portion is missing. Found here are some 3,300 clones, more than 70% of them singletons; the top ten hold around 19%. What was sequenced was lymphocytes from the gut lamina propria. All receptors derive from a man older than 75 without celiac disease. CDR3s leave out the opening cysteine and the closing phenylalanine or tryptophan.

CDR3 length: 12
V gene: TRBV7-3
CDR3 protein: ASSLGGIRGELF

CDR3 length: 14
V gene: TRBV5-4
CDR3 protein: ASSLGGSGGYNEQF

CDR3 length: 9
V gene: TRBV20-1
CDR3 protein: SASLAYEQY

CDR3 length: 12
V gene: TRBV11-2
CDR3 protein: ASSPGTGAYEQY

CDR3 length: 16
V gene: TRBV9
CDR3 protein: ASSVGAGGTSSTDTQY

CDR3 length: 14
V gene: TRBV12-5
CDR3 protein: ASERYSGSAHNEQF

CDR3 length: 13
V gene: TRBV18
CDR3 protein: ASSPSGQGDYGYT

CDR3 length: 9
V gene: TRBV30
CDR3 protein: AWSVLETQY

CDR3 length: 14
V gene: TRBV7-9
CDR3 protein: ASTPDTGTRSYEQY

CDR3 length: 13
V gene: TRBV7-2
CDR3 protein: ASSLEGLAQETQY

CDR3 length: 13
V gene: TRBV6-5
CDR3 protein: ASRSGVSSGNTIY

CDR3 length: 15
V gene: TRBV4-1
CDR3 protein: ASSQSELLEVTNEQF

CDR3 length: 13
V gene: TRBV5-4
CDR3 protein: ASSLAGRTYNEQF

CDR3 length: 11
V gene: TRBV27
CDR3 protein: ASGFFYNEKLF

CDR3 length: 13
V gene: TRBV27
CDR3 protein: ASSAGTGGAYEAF

CDR3 length: 10
V gene: TRBV7-2
CDR3 protein: ASSLGNGGAF

CDR3 length: 17
V gene: TRBV9
CDR3 protein: ASSVIRRTSGRVAYEQY

CDR3 length: 12
V gene: TRBV6-5
CDR3 protein: ASSSYSPNTEAF

CDR3 length: 14
V gene: TRBV5-1
CDR3 protein: ASSSTGTTLSGELF

CDR3 length: 12
V gene: TRBV19
CDR3 protein: ASTNSGGKGELF